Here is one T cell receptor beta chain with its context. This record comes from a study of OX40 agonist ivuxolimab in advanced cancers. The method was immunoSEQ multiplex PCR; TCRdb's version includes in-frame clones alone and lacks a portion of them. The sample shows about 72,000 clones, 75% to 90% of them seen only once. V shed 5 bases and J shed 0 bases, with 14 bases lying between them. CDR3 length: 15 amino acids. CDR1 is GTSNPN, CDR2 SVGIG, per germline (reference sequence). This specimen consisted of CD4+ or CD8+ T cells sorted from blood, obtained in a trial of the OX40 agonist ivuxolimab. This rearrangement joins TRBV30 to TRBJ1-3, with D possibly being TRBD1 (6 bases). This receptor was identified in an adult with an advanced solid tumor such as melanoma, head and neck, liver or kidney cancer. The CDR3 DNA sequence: TGTGCCTGGTCTACTACAGGGAACTCTGGAAACACCATATATTTT. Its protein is CAWSTTGNSGNTIYF. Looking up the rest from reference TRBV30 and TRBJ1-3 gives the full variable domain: SQTIHQWPATLVQPVGSPLSLECTVEGTSNPNLYWYRQAAGRGLQLLFYSVGIGQISSEVPQNLSASRPQDRQFILSSKKLLLSDSGFYLCAWSTTGNSGNTIYFGEGSWLTVV.